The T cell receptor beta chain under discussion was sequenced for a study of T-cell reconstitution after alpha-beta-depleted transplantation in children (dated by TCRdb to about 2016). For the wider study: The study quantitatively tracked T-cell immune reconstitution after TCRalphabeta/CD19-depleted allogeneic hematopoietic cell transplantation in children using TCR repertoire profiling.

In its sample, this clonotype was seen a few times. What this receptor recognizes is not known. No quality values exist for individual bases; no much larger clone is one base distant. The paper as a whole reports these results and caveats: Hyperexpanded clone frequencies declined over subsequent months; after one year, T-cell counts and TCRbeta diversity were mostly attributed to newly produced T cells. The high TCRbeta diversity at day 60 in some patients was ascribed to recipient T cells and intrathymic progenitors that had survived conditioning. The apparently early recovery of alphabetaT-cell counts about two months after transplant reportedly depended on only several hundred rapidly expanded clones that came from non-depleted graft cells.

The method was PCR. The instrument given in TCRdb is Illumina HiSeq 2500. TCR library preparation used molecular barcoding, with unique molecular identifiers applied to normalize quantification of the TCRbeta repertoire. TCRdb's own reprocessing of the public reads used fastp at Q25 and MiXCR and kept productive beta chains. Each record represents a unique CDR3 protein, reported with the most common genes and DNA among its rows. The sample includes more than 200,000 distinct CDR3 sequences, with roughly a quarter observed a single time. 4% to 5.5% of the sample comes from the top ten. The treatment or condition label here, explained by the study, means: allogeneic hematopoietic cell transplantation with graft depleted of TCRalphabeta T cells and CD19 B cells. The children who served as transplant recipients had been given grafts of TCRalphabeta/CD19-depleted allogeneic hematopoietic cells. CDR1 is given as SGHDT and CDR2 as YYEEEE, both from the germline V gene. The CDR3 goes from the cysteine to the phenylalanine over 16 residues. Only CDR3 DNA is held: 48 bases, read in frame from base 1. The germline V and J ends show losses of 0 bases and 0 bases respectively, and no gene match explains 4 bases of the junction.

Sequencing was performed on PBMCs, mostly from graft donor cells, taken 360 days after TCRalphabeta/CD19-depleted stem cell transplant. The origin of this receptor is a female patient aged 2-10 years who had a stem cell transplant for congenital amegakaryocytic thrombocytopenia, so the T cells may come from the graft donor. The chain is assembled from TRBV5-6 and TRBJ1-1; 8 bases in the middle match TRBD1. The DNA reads TGTGCCAGCAGCTTGGGGACAGGGTCTATGAACACTGAAGCTTTCTTT. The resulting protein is CASSLGTGSMNTEAFF.